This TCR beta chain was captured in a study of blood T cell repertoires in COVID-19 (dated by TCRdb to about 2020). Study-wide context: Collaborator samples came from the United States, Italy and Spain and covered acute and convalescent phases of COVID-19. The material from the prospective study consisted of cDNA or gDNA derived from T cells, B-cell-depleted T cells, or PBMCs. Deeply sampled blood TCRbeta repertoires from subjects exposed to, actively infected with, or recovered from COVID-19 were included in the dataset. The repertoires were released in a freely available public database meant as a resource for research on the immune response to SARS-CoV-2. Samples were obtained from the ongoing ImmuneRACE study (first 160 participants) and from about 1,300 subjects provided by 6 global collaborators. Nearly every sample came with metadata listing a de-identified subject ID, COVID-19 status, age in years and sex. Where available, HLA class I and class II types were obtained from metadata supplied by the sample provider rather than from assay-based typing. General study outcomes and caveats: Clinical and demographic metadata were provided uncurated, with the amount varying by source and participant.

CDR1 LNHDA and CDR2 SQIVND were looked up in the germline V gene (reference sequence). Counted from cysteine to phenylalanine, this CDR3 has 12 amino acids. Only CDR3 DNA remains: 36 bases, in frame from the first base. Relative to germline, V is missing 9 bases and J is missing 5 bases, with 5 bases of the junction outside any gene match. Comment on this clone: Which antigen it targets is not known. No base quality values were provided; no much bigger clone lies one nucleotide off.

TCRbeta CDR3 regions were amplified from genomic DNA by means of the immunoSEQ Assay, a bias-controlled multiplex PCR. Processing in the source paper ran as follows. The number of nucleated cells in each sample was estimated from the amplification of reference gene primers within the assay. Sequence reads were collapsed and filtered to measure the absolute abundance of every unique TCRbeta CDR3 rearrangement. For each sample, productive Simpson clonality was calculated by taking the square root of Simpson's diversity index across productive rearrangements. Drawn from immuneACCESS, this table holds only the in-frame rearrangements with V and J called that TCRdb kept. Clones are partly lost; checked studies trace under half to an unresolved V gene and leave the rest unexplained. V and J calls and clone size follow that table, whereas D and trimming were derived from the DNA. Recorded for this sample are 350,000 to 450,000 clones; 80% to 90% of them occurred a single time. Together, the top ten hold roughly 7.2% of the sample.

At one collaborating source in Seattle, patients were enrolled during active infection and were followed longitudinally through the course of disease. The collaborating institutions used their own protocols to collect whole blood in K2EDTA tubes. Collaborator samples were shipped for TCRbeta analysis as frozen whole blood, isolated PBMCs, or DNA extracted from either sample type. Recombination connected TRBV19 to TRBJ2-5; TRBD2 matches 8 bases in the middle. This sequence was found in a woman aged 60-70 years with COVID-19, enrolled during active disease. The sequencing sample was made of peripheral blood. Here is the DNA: TGTGCCAGCGGACTAGCCGGGGAGACCCAGTACTTC. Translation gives CASGLAGETQYF.